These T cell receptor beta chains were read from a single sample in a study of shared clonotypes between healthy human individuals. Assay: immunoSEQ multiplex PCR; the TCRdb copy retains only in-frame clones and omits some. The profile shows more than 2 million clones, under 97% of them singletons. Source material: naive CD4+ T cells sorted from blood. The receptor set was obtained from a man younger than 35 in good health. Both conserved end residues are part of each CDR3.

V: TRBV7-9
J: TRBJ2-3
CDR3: CASSPDARQATDTQYF

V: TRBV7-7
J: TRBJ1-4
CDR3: CASSSGWGSEKLFF

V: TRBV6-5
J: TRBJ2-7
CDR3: CASSPRTEGYEQYF

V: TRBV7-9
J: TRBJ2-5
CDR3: CASSFGTGGQETQYF

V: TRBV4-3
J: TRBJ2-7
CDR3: CASSQVSGRAYEQYF

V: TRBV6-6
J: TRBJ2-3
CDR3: CASSWGLAGGADTQYF

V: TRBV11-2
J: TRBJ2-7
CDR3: CASSLGGVASYEQYF

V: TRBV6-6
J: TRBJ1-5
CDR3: CASSYSIGFSNQPQHF

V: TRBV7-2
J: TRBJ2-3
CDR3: CASTYGGRRTDTQYF

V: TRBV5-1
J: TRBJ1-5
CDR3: CASSLGTGGGNQPQHF

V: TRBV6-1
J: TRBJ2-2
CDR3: CATNPTGGFTGELFF

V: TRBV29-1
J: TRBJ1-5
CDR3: CSVVLGGADSNQPQHF

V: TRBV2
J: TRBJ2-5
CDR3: CASRDWDRGSGETQYF

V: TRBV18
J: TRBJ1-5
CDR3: CASSPMSNQPQHF

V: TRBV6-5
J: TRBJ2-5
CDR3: CASSPVRRETQYF

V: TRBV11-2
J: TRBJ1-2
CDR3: CASSPTFRQGYGYTF

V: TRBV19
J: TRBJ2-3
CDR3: CASSKGAGVGDTQYF

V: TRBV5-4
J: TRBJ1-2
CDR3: CASSSPGRGAIYGYTF

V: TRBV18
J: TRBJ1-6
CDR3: CASSTSGGNSPLHF

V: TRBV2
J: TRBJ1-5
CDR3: CASRGTGVSNQPQHF

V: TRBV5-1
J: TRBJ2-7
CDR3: CASGRQVGDEQYF

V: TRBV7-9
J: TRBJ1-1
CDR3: CASAQGGNTEAFF

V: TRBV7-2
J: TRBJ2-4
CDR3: CASSPRTGRDIQYF

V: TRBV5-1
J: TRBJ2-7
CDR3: CASSLNTDTSYEQYF

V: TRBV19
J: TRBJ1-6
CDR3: CASSISPIYNSPLHF

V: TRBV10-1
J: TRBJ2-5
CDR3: CASSPGLSGSGGETQYF

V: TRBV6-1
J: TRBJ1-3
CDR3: CASSTGQTSGNTIYF

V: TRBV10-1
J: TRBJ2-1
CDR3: CASSQRAGNEQFF

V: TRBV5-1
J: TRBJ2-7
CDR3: CASSIGTGPSYEQYF

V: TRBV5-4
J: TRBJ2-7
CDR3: CASSLNRENREQYF

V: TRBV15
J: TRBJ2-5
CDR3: CATRISPGGTQYF

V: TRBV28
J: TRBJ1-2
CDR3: CASIAHGRVFGYTF

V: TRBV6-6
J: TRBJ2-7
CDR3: CASRGAYEQYF

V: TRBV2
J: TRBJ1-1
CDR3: CASSEEWNTEAFF

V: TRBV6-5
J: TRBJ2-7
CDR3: CASSFGQVQYF

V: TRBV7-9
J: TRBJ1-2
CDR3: CASSLNRLNYGYTF

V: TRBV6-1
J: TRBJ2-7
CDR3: CASSVGLPYEQYF

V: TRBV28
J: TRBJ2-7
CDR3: CASSLLGTGGRYEQYF

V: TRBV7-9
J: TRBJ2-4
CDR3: CASSLKGSKNIQYF

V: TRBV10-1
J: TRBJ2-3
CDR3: CASSTDAAGTRPEYF

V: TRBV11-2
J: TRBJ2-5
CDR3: CASSSIPVALAGGGETQYF